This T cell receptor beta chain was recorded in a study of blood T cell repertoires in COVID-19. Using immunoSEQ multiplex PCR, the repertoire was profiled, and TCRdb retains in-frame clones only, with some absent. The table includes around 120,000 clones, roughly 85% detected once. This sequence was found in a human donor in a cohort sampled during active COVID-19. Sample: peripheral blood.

In DNA, the CDR3 is TGCGCCAGCAGCTTCGACGGGAGCTCCTACAATGAGCAGTTCTTC. Protein product: CASSFDGSSYNEQFF. This chain joins TRBV5-1 and TRBJ2-1; TRBD2 might be the D (6 bases). Trimming left V 2 bases short and J 0 bases short, with 9 bases between. This CDR3 has 15 residues. Germline values: CDR1 SGHRS, CDR2 YFSETQ.